This T cell receptor (beta chain) is from a study of blood T cell repertoires in COVID-19. Study-level background: Both acute and convalescent COVID-19 samples were obtained from the United States, Italy and Spain. In each case, the material was cDNA or gDNA derived from T cells, B-cell-depleted T cells, or PBMCs.

Original handling: For nucleated cells, counts were estimated from reference gene primer amplification. Clones were read by immunoSEQ multiplex PCR, and TCRdb kept only the in-frame ones, dropping some. Clone size and V and J calls were adopted from that table, with D and trimming inferred from the DNA. This sample has around 65,000 clones, with approximately 80% found just once. Germline V lookup: CDR1 LGHNA, CDR2 YSLEER. This CDR3 is built from 14 residues. V shed 6 bases and J shed 5 bases, with 16 bases lying between them. The receptor was isolated from a woman in her forties or fifties with active or convalescent COVID-19. This sequence joins TRBV4-3 and TRBJ1-2, with D possibly being TRBD1 (6 bases). Sequencing used peripheral blood. Written as DNA, the CDR3 is TGCGCCAGCAGTCGGGACAAACTGGGGTATGGCTACACCTTC. It encodes CASSRDKLGYGYTF.